These 15 T cell receptor beta chains came from one sample sequenced in a study of blood T cell repertoires in COVID-19. Using immunoSEQ multiplex PCR, the repertoire was profiled, and TCRdb retains in-frame clones only, with some absent. The table has fewer than 35,000 clones, roughly nine tenths seen once. Specimen: peripheral blood. The receptor source for this set is an elderly man with acute or convalescent COVID-19.

The CDR3 sequence is CASSLGAADSYEQYF. The CDR3, as DNA: TGCGCCAGCAGCTTGGGGGCAGCCGATTCCTACGAGCAGTACTTC. V gene TRBV5-1 combines with J gene TRBJ2-7; no clear D. V was cut by 0 bases and J by 1 base, with 11 bases left in between. Germline V gene lookup returns CDR1 SGHRS and CDR2 YFSETQ. The CDR3 runs to 15 residues.

V gene TRBV3-1 (or the pseudogene TRBV3-2) combines with J gene TRBJ2-1; TRBD2 matches 9 bases. The CDR3 covers 15 residues. Unmatched junction bases numbered 6, after V lost 0 bases and J lost 9 bases. Looked up from germline, CDR1 is LGHDT and CDR2 is YNNKEL (reference sequence). The CDR3 coding sequence is TGTGCCAGCAGCCAAGACTGGGCGGGAGGGTCTGAGCAGTTCTTC. Its protein product is CASSQDWAGGSEQFF.

This rearrangement joins TRBV4-1 to TRBJ2-4, with a tentative D call TRBD1 (6 bases). This CDR3 has 16 amino acids. The germline V gene has CDR1 MGHRA and CDR2 YSYEKL. The germline V and J ends were trimmed by 1 base and 11 bases, with 21 bases remaining between them. The CDR3 DNA is TGCGCCAGCAGCCAAGTTTTGCCAGGGGCCCCCCGGGTTCAGTACTTC. Protein sequence: CASSQVLPGAPRVQYF.

CDR3 loop: CASSQDWAAYNEKLFF. The CDR3 bases are TGTGCCAGCAGCCAAGATTGGGCAGCCTACAATGAAAAACTGTTTTTT. The V call is TRBV3-1 (or the pseudogene TRBV3-2), the J call TRBJ1-4; D not certain. Germline V gene lookup returns CDR1 LGHDT and CDR2 YNNKEL (reference sequence). This CDR3 has 16 residues. V lost 0 bases, J lost 5 bases, and 13 bases lay in between.

This clone was observed once. The V gene is TRBV5-1, the J gene TRBJ2-7, with 10 nucleotides matching TRBD2. After removal of 2 bases from V and 4 bases from J, the junction contained 12 bases not matched to a gene. CDR1 is SGHRS, CDR2 YFSETQ, per germline. CDR3 size: 17 residues. DNA for the CDR3: TGCGCCAGCAGCTTACGAGCGGGAGGGACAATACGATACGAGCAGTACTTC. Its protein product is CASSLRAGGTIRYEQYF.

This sequence joins TRBV2 and TRBJ1-5; a possible D gene is TRBD1 (5 bases). V shed 7 bases and J shed 2 bases, with 9 bases lying between them. The CDR3 extends over 13 amino acids. CDR1 and CDR2 (germline): SNHLY, FYNNEI. CDR3 in amino acids: CASNGRGNQPQHF. The CDR3 DNA reads as TGTGCCAGCAATGGCAGGGGCAATCAGCCCCAGCATTTT.

The chain links TRBV2 to TRBJ2-1, with 7 bases identical to TRBD1. Germline V gene lookup returns CDR1 SNHLY and CDR2 FYNNEI. The CDR3 is 13 residues long. V was clipped by 4 bases and J by 5 bases; unmatched bases: 2. The CDR3 is CASSVGQNNEQFF. The CDR3 region has the DNA TGTGCCAGCAGTGTGGGACAGAACAATGAGCAGTTCTTC.

This clone was detected only a few times. Its ends do not fully match the called genes, so a read error is possible. The chain recombines TRBV12-3 or TRBV12-4 with TRBJ2-1; D possibly corresponds to TRBD2 (5 bases). The CDR3 has 13 amino acids. For the CDR3, the DNA is TGTGCCAGCAGTTTAGCGCTTAGAAGCCACGGGGTCTTC. Amino acids: CASSLALRSHGVF.

The chain uses TRBV21-1 and TRBJ2-1; the table gives TRBD2 as D, unverified against the DNA. TRBV21-1 corresponds to a pseudogene. This CDR3 spans 15 amino acids. CDR3 DNA: TGTGCCAGCAACGGGACTAGCGGGAAGGTCATTGAGCAGTTCTTC. It specifies CASNGTSGKVIEQFF.

The chain employs TRBV3-1 (or the pseudogene TRBV3-2) and TRBJ2-7; D is perhaps TRBD2 (5 bases). This CDR3 has 14 residues. V was clipped by 0 bases and J by 7 bases, with 13 bases between them. CDR1 and CDR2 from the germline V gene are LGHDT and YNNKEL (reference sequence). CDR3 protein: CASSQDLTAGEQYF. Here the CDR3 DNA reads TGTGCCAGCAGCCAAGATCTGACGGCGGGTGAGCAGTACTTC.

J is TRBJ2-1 and V is TRBV19; 7 positions agree with TRBD2. In germline, CDR1 is LNHDA, CDR2 SQIVND (reference sequence). After removal of 4 bases from V and 0 bases from J, the junction contained 9 bases not matched to a gene. The CDR3 has 17 residues. Here the CDR3 DNA reads TGTGCCAGTAGTAACAGACTAGCTCTTAGCTCCTACAATGAGCAGTTCTTC. As protein: CASSNRLALSSYNEQFF.

The chain links TRBV7-2 to TRBJ2-2, with a possible D match to TRBD2 (5 bases). The CDR3 totals 16 residues. Trimming shortened V by 1 base and J by 2 bases, and 11 bases separated the two germline ends. Germline V gene sequence: CDR1 SGHTA, CDR2 FQGNSA. The CDR3 is CASSLVLVINTGELFF. The CDR3, as DNA: TGTGCCAGCAGCTTAGTACTAGTGATTAACACCGGGGAGCTGTTTTTT.

The J gene is TRBJ1-1, the V gene TRBV20-1, with D unclear. CDR1 and CDR2 from the germline V gene are DFQATT and SNEGSKA (reference sequence). Trimming took 3 bases from V and 7 from J, leaving 12 bases between them. The CDR3 contains 12 residues. In DNA form, the CDR3 reads TGCAGTGCTAGTAACCCCCGCGATGAAGCTTTCTTT. It codes for CSASNPRDEAFF.

The rearrangement joins TRBV9 to TRBJ1-4, with a weak D call TRBD1 (6 bases). V lost 0 bases to trimming and J lost 5 bases, with 11 bases between them. This CDR3 spans 15 amino acids. The germline gives CDR1 SGDLS, CDR2 YYNGEE. CDR3 residues: CASSVGSGENEKLFF. The CDR3 DNA follows: TGTGCCAGCAGCGTAGGATCAGGGGAAAATGAAAAACTGTTTTTT.

The rearrangement joins TRBV5-4 to TRBJ2-7; 7 positions match TRBD1. Germline CDR1 and CDR2: SGHNT and YYREEE (reference sequence). V lost 0 bases, J lost 3 bases, and 3 bases stayed unmatched. The CDR3 contains 14 residues. CDR3 residues: CASSLAGGLYEQYF. In DNA, the CDR3 is TGTGCCAGCAGCTTGGCAGGGGGTCTCTACGAGCAGTACTTC.